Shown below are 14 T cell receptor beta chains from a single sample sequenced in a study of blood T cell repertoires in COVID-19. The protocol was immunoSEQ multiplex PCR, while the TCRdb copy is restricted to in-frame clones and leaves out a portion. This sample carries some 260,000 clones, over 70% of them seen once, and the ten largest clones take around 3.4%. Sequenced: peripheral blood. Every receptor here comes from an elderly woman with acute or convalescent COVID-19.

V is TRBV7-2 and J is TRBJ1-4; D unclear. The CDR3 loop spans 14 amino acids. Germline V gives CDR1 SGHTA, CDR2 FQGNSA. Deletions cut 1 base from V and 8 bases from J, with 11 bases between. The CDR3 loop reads CASSLGGVWEKLFF. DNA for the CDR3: TGTGCCAGCAGCTTAGGAGGAGTTTGGGAAAAACTGTTTTTT.

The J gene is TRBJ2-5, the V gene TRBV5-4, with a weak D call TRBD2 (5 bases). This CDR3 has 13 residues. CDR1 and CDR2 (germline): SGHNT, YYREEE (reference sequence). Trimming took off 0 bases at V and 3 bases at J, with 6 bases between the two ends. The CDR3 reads CASSLAGKETQYF. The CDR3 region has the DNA TGTGCCAGCAGCTTGGCGGGGAAAGAGACCCAGTACTTC.

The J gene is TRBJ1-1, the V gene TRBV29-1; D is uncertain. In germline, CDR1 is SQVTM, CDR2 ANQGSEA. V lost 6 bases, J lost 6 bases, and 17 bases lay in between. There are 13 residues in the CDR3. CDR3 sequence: CSVFTVAGAEAFF. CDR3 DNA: TGCAGCGTCTTTACGGTCGCGGGCGCTGAAGCTTTCTTT.

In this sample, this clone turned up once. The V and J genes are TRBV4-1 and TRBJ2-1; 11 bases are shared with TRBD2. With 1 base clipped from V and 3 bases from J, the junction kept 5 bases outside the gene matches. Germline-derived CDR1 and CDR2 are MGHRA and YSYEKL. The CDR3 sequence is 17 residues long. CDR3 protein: CASSQAATSGNYNEQFF. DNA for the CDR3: TGCGCCAGCAGCCAAGCCGCGACTAGCGGGAACTACAATGAGCAGTTCTTC.

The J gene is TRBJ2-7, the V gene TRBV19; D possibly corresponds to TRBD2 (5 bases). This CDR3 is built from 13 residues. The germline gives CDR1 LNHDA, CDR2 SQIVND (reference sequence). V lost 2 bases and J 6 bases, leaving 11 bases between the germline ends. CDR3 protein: CASSIKDGVEQYF. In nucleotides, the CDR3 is TGTGCCAGTAGTATAAAAGACGGGGTCGAGCAGTACTTC. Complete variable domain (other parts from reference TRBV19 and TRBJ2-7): DGGITQSPKYLFRKEGQNVTLSCEQNLNHDAMYWYRQDPGQGLRLIYYSQIVNDFQKGDIAEGYSVSREKKESFPLTVTSAQKNPTAFYLCASSIKDGVEQYFGPGTRLTVT.

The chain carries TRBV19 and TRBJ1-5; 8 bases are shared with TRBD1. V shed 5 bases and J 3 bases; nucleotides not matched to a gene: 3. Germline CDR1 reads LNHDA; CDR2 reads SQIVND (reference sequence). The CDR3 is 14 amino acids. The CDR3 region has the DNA TGTGCCAGTAGTTCACAGGGGGACAATCAGCCCCAGCATTTT. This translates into CASSSQGDNQPQHF.

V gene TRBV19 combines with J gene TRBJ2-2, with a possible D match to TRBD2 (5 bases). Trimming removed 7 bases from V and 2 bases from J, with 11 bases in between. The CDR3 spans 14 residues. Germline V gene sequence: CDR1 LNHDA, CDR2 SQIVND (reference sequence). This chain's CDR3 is CASNGGGNTGELFF. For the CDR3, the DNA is TGTGCCAGTAATGGAGGCGGCAACACCGGGGAGCTGTTTTTT. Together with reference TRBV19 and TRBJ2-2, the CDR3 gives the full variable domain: DGGITQSPKYLFRKEGQNVTLSCEQNLNHDAMYWYRQDPGQGLRLIYYSQIVNDFQKGDIAEGYSVSREKKESFPLTVTSAQKNPTAFYLCASNGGGNTGELFFGEGSRLTVL.

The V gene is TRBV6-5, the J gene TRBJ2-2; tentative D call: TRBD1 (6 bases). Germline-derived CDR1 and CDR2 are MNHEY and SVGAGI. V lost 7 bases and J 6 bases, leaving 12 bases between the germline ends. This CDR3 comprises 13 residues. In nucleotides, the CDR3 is TGTGCCAGCAAAGGCAGGGGATCCGGGGAGCTGTTTTTT. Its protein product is CASKGRGSGELFF.

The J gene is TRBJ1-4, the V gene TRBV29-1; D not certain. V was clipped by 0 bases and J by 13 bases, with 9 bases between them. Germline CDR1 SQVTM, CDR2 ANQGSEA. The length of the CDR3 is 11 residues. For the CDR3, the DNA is TGCAGCGTTGAAGATCGACTTATACTGTTTTTT. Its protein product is CSVEDRLILFF.

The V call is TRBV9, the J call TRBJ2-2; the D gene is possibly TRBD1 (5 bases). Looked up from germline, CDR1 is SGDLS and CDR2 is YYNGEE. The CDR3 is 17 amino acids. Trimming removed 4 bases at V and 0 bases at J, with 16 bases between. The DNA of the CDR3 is TGTGCCAGCAGCAAATTTTACAGGAATCCGAACACCGGGGAGCTGTTTTTT. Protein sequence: CASSKFYRNPNTGELFF.

CDR3 nucleotides: TGTGCCAGCAGTTCGACAGGGGGCACAGATACGCAGTATTTT. It yields the protein CASSSTGGTDTQYF. The chain carries TRBV6-5 and TRBJ2-3; 8 bases match TRBD1. This CDR3 contains 14 residues. V lost 4 bases and J lost 1; bases outside the gene matches: 1. Germline V CDR1 and CDR2: MNHEY, SVGAGI.

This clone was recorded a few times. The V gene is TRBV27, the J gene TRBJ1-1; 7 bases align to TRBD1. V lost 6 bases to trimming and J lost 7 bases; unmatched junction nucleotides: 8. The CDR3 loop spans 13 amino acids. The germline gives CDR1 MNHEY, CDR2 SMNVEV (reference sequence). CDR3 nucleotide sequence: TGTGCCAGCAGCAAGAGACAGGGAGGTGAAGCTTTCTTT. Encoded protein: CASSKRQGGEAFF.

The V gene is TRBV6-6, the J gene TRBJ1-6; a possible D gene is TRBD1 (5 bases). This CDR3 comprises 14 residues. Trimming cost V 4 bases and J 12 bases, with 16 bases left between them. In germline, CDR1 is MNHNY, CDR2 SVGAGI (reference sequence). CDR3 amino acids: CASSFLRVSGPLHF. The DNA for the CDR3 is TGTGCCAGCAGTTTCCTCAGGGTTTCGGGACCCCTCCACTTT.

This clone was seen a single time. For the CDR3, the DNA is TGTGCCAGCAGCCAAGGGATAGGGACAATCCAAGGAGCTTTCTTT. It codes for CASSQGIGTIQGAFF. J is TRBJ1-1 and V is TRBV3-1 (or the pseudogene TRBV3-2); TRBD1 is a possible D gene (6 bases). The CDR3 loop spans 15 amino acids. The germline V gene encodes CDR1 LGHDT and CDR2 YNNKEL (reference sequence). V was cut by 1 base and J by 10 bases, with 19 bases left in between.